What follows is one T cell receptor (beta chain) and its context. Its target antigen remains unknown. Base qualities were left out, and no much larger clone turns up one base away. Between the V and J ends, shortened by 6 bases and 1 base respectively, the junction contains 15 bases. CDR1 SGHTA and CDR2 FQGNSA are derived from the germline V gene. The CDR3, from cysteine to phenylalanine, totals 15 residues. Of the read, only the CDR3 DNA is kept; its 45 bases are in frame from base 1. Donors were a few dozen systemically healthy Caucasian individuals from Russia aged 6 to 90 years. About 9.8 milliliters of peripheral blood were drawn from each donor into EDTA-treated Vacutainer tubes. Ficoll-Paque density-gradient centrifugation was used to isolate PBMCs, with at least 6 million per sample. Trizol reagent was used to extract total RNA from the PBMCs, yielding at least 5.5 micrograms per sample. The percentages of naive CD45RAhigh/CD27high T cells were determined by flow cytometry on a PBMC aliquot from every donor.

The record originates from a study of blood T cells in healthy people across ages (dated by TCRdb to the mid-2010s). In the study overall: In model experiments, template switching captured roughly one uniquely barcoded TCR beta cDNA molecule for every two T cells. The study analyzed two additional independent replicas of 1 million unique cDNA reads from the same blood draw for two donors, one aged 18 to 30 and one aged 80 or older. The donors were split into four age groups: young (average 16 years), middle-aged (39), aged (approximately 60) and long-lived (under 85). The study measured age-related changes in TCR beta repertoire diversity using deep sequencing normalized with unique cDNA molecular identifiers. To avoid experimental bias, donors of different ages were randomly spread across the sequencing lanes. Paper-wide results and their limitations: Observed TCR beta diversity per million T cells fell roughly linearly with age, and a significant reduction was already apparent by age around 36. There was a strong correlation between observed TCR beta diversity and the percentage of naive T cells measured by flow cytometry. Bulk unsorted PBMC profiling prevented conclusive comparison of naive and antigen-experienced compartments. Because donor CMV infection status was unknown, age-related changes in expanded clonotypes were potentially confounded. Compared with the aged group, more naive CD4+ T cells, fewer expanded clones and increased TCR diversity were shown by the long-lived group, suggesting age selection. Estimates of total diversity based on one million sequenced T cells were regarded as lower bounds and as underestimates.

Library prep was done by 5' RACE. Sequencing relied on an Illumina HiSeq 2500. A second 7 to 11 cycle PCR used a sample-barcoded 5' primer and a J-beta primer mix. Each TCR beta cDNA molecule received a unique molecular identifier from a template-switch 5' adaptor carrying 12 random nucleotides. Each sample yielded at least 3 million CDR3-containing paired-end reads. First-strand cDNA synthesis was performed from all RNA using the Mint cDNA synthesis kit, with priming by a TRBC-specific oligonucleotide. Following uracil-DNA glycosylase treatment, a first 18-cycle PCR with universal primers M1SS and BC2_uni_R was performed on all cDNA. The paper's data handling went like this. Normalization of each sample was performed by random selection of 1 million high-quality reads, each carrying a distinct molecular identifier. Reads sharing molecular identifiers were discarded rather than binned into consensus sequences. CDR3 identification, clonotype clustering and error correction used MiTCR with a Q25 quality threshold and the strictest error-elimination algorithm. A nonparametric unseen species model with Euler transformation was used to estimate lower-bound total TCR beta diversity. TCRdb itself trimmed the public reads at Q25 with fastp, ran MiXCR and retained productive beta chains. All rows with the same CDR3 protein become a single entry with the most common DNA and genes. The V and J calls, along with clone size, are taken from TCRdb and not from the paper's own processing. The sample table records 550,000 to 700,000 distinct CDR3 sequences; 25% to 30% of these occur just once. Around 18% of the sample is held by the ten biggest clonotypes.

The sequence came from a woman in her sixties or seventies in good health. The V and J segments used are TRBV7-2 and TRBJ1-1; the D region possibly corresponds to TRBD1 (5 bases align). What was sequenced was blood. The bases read TGTGCCAGCAGTCCCCTCGACAGCCCGAACACTGAAGCTTTCTTT. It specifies CASSPLDSPNTEAFF.